These T cell receptor beta chains were read from a single sample in a study of cytomegalovirus exposure and HLA in healthy donors. Clones were sequenced by immunoSEQ multiplex PCR, and TCRdb holds only the in-frame ones, with some missing. The table includes tens of thousands of clones, 67% detected once. Material for sequencing was PBMCs. These receptors all come from a man younger than 45 in good health and CMV-seronegative. Both conserved end residues are part of each CDR3. A D gene is named only where the DNA matches it firmly. Size values are once, few and many counts, or a class for expanded clones, and some rows have none.

j_gene: TRBJ2-1; d_gene: NA; v_gene: TRBV6-1; len: 13; abundance: NA; CDR3nt: TGTGCCAGCAGGGACAGCGCCTACAATGAGCAGTTCTTC; CDR3aa: CASRDSAYNEQFF
j_gene: TRBJ2-7; d_gene: NA; v_gene: TRBV9; len: 16; abundance: NA; CDR3nt: TGTGCCAGCAGCGGTACAGAGGACATCTTCGTGGGGGAGCAGTACTTC; CDR3aa: CASSGTEDIFVGEQYF
j_gene: TRBJ2-3; d_gene: TRBD2; v_gene: TRBV9; len: 18; abundance: NA; CDR3nt: TGTGCCAGCAGCGTAGGTCCTAGCGGGAGGCGGGCACCAGATACGCAGTATTTT; CDR3aa: CASSVGPSGRRAPDTQYF
j_gene: TRBJ1-1; d_gene: NA; v_gene: TRBV7-9; len: 14; abundance: NA; CDR3nt: TGTGCCAGCAGCTTAGGTGGGGGCATCACTGAAGCTTTCTTT; CDR3aa: CASSLGGGITEAFF
j_gene: TRBJ1-5; d_gene: NA; v_gene: TRBV5-8; len: 16; abundance: NA; CDR3nt: TGTGCCAGCAGCTTTAATACGGTTTATAGCAATCAGCCCCAGCATTTT; CDR3aa: CASSFNTVYSNQPQHF
j_gene: TRBJ1-5; d_gene: NA; v_gene: TRBV18; len: 13; abundance: NA; CDR3nt: TGTGCCAGCTCACCAGACAGAAATCAGCCCCAGCATTTT; CDR3aa: CASSPDRNQPQHF
j_gene: TRBJ1-1; d_gene: NA; v_gene: TRBV25-1; len: 14; abundance: NA; CDR3nt: TGTGCCAGCAGTCATGCGATAGGCAGGGGTGAAGCTTTCTTT; CDR3aa: CASSHAIGRGEAFF
j_gene: TRBJ1-5; d_gene: TRBD1; v_gene: TRBV15; len: 15; abundance: NA; CDR3nt: TGTGCCACCAGCAGAGATGGACAGGGAGGTCAGCCCCAGCATTTT; CDR3aa: CATSRDGQGGQPQHF
j_gene: TRBJ1-2; d_gene: TRBD1; v_gene: TRBV4-1; len: 22; abundance: NA; CDR3nt: TGCGCCAGCACCCATTCCAGGGGGCTTCAGGCTATCAGTACGGAGTATAACTATGGCTACACCTTC; CDR3aa: CASTHSRGLQAISTEYNYGYTF
j_gene: TRBJ1-1; d_gene: NA; v_gene: TRBV28; len: 12; abundance: NA; CDR3nt: TGTGCCAGCAGCGACAGTAACACTGAAGCTTTCTTT; CDR3aa: CASSDSNTEAFF
j_gene: TRBJ2-1; d_gene: TRBD2; v_gene: TRBV6-5; len: 16; abundance: NA; CDR3nt: TGTGCCAGCAGTTACGAAGCGGGGGCCCTATTCAATGAGCAGTTCTTC; CDR3aa: CASSYEAGALFNEQFF
j_gene: TRBJ2-7; d_gene: TRBD1; v_gene: TRBV5-1; len: 13; abundance: NA; CDR3nt: TGCGCCAGCAGGCCACAGGGGGCGGGGGAGCAGTACTTC; CDR3aa: CASRPQGAGEQYF
j_gene: TRBJ2-2; d_gene: TRBD2; v_gene: TRBV5-5; len: 17; abundance: NA; CDR3nt: TGTGCCAGCAGCGGGGAACTAGCGGGAGGAAACACCGGGGAGCTGTTTTTT; CDR3aa: CASSGELAGGNTGELFF
j_gene: TRBJ2-7; d_gene: TRBD1; v_gene: TRBV25-1; len: 17; abundance: once; CDR3nt: TGTGCCAGCAGTGACGATAGAAGACAGGGGACCTTCTACGAGCAGTACTTC; CDR3aa: CASSDDRRQGTFYEQYF
j_gene: TRBJ1-4; d_gene: NA; v_gene: TRBV14; len: 14; abundance: NA; CDR3nt: TGTGCCAGCAGCCAAGCACAGCATAATGAAAAACTGTTTTTT; CDR3aa: CASSQAQHNEKLFF
j_gene: TRBJ1-1; d_gene: NA; v_gene: TRBV2; len: 9; abundance: NA; CDR3nt: TGTGCCAGCGAACCAGGTCAGTTCTTT; CDR3aa: CASEPGQFF
j_gene: TRBJ2-3; d_gene: NA; v_gene: TRBV11-2; len: 16; abundance: NA; CDR3nt: TGTGCCAGCAGCTTAGGGGGGCGGGCCGACACGGATACGCAGTATTTT; CDR3aa: CASSLGGRADTDTQYF
j_gene: TRBJ1-1; d_gene: TRBD1; v_gene: TRBV7-2; len: 15; abundance: NA; CDR3nt: TGTGCCAGCAGCTTAGACCAGGGGGACCTCACTGAAGCTTTCTTT; CDR3aa: CASSLDQGDLTEAFF
j_gene: TRBJ2-4; d_gene: NA; v_gene: TRBV27; len: 13; abundance: few; CDR3nt: TGTGCCACCCGCCTCGGGCCAGGGAACATTCAGTACTTC; CDR3aa: CATRLGPGNIQYF
j_gene: TRBJ1-5; d_gene: NA; v_gene: TRBV25-1; len: 15; abundance: NA; CDR3nt: TGTGCCAGCAGTGAAGATTGGGGGGAGGGTCAGCCCCAGCATTTT; CDR3aa: CASSEDWGEGQPQHF
j_gene: TRBJ1-1; d_gene: TRBD1; v_gene: TRBV7-3; len: 16; abundance: few; CDR3nt: TGTGCCAGCAGCCTCTGGGGACAGGGGGGCAACACTGAAGCTTTCTTT; CDR3aa: CASSLWGQGGNTEAFF
j_gene: TRBJ1-5; d_gene: NA; v_gene: TRBV30; len: 13; abundance: NA; CDR3nt: TGTGCCTGGACAGGGGTTAGCAATCAGCCCCAGCATTTT; CDR3aa: CAWTGVSNQPQHF
j_gene: TRBJ1-3; d_gene: NA; v_gene: TRBV12-5; len: 16; abundance: few; CDR3nt: TGTGCTAGTGGTTTGTCGCTGGGGGCGGGTGGAAACACCATATATTTT; CDR3aa: CASGLSLGAGGNTIYF
j_gene: TRBJ1-1; d_gene: NA; v_gene: TRBV5-1; len: 13; abundance: NA; CDR3nt: TGCGCCAGCAGCTTAGCGACAGCATATGAAGCTTTCTTT; CDR3aa: CASSLATAYEAFF
j_gene: TRBJ2-1; d_gene: NA; v_gene: TRBV4-2; len: 16; abundance: NA; CDR3nt: TGTGCCAGCAGCCAGTTCAGCCGGGGCTCCTACAATGAGCAGTTCTTC; CDR3aa: CASSQFSRGSYNEQFF
j_gene: TRBJ2-5; d_gene: TRBD1; v_gene: TRBV6-5; len: 15; abundance: NA; CDR3nt: TGTGCCAGCAGTTTGATGACAGGGTTGGAAGAGACCCAGTACTTC; CDR3aa: CASSLMTGLEETQYF
j_gene: TRBJ2-1; d_gene: TRBD2; v_gene: TRBV6-5; len: 15; abundance: few; CDR3nt: TGTGCCAGCAGTTATCTGCGGGAGAGGTTCAATGAGCAGTTCTTC; CDR3aa: CASSYLRERFNEQFF
j_gene: TRBJ2-7; d_gene: TRBD2; v_gene: TRBV5-6; len: 18; abundance: few; CDR3nt: TGTGCCAGCAGCTTGTTCTTAGGCGCTACTGCGGGGGTCGACGAGCAGTACTTC; CDR3aa: CASSLFLGATAGVDEQYF
j_gene: TRBJ1-1; d_gene: NA; v_gene: TRBV10-3; len: 14; abundance: NA; CDR3nt: TGTGCCATCAGCTCTTCGACATCGAACACTGAAGCTTTCTTT; CDR3aa: CAISSSTSNTEAFF
j_gene: TRBJ1-1; d_gene: NA; v_gene: TRBV28; len: 17; abundance: few; CDR3nt: TGTGCCAGCATCAAACCCTCGAGATTCCTCTGGGAGACTGAAGCTTTCTTT; CDR3aa: CASIKPSRFLWETEAFF
j_gene: TRBJ2-1; d_gene: NA; v_gene: TRBV6-1; len: 19; abundance: once; CDR3nt: TGTGCCAGCAGTGAAGTTAAAAGGAGGCGCACCAACTCCTACAATGAGCAGTTCTTC; CDR3aa: CASSEVKRRRTNSYNEQFF
j_gene: TRBJ2-1; d_gene: NA; v_gene: TRBV6-5; len: 11; abundance: NA; CDR3nt: TGTGCCAGCAGTTACTCGAGTGAGCAGTTCTTC; CDR3aa: CASSYSSEQFF
j_gene: TRBJ2-7; d_gene: TRBD1; v_gene: TRBV5-6; len: 12; abundance: NA; CDR3nt: TGTGCCAGCAGCTTGGCAGGGGGCGAGCAGTACTTC; CDR3aa: CASSLAGGEQYF
j_gene: TRBJ2-1; d_gene: TRBD2; v_gene: TRBV5-5; len: 15; abundance: NA; CDR3nt: TGTGCCAGCAGCTTGGGGGGGGGTTCCTACAATGAGCAGTTCTTC; CDR3aa: CASSLGGGSYNEQFF
j_gene: TRBJ2-7; d_gene: TRBD1; v_gene: TRBV25-1; len: 14; abundance: NA; CDR3nt: TGTGCCAGCAGTGATACAGGGGGCAAGCGGAGGCAGTACTTC; CDR3aa: CASSDTGGKRRQYF
j_gene: TRBJ1-2; d_gene: NA; v_gene: TRBV27; len: 15; abundance: NA; CDR3nt: TGTGCCAGCAGTTTCGCCGACAGCGGGGGAAATGGCTACACCTTC; CDR3aa: CASSFADSGGNGYTF
j_gene: TRBJ2-1; d_gene: NA; v_gene: TRBV7-2; len: 15; abundance: NA; CDR3nt: TGTGCCAGCAGCGGGAACCCCGGCTTTAGGGGAGAGCAGTTCTTC; CDR3aa: CASSGNPGFRGEQFF
j_gene: TRBJ2-7; d_gene: TRBD2; v_gene: TRBV4-1; len: 15; abundance: NA; CDR3nt: TGCGCCAGCAGCCAAGGACTAGCGGGAGCGAGCGAGCAGTACTTC; CDR3aa: CASSQGLAGASEQYF
j_gene: TRBJ1-1; d_gene: NA; v_gene: TRBV5-1; len: 15; abundance: NA; CDR3nt: TGCGCCAGCAGCTTTGTGGGGGCGCGTCACACTGAAGCTTTCTTT; CDR3aa: CASSFVGARHTEAFF
j_gene: TRBJ2-3; d_gene: NA; v_gene: TRBV5-1; len: 12; abundance: few; CDR3nt: TGCGCCAGCAGCCTTAGAACAGATACGCAGTATTTT; CDR3aa: CASSLRTDTQYF
j_gene: TRBJ2-3; d_gene: TRBD2; v_gene: TRBV27; len: 17; abundance: NA; CDR3nt: TGTGCCAGCAGTTCAAGAGTAGCGGGAACCTTAACAGATACGCAGTATTTT; CDR3aa: CASSSRVAGTLTDTQYF
j_gene: TRBJ2-1; d_gene: TRBD1; v_gene: TRBV9; len: 17; abundance: NA; CDR3nt: TGTGCCAGCAGCCCCACAGGGACAGGGTACTCCTACAATGAGCAGTTCTTC; CDR3aa: CASSPTGTGYSYNEQFF
j_gene: TRBJ1-1; d_gene: TRBD1; v_gene: TRBV7-9; len: 14; abundance: few; CDR3nt: TGTGCCAGCAGCCTTGGACAGGGGAGCACTGAAGCTTTCTTT; CDR3aa: CASSLGQGSTEAFF
j_gene: TRBJ2-7; d_gene: TRBD1; v_gene: TRBV27; len: 17; abundance: NA; CDR3nt: TGTGCCAGCAGCCAAACGGGGCCCGGGACAGGGTCCTACGAGCAGTACTTC; CDR3aa: CASSQTGPGTGSYEQYF
j_gene: TRBJ1-1; d_gene: TRBD1; v_gene: TRBV7-2; len: 14; abundance: few; CDR3nt: TGTGCCAGCAGCCCACGGACAGGGAACACTGAAGCTTTCTTT; CDR3aa: CASSPRTGNTEAFF
j_gene: TRBJ1-4; d_gene: TRBD1; v_gene: TRBV29-1; len: 13; abundance: NA; CDR3nt: TGCAGCGCAACAGGGGATGAGAATGAAAAACTGTTTTTT; CDR3aa: CSATGDENEKLFF
j_gene: TRBJ2-7; d_gene: TRBD1; v_gene: TRBV28; len: 14; abundance: few; CDR3nt: TGTGCCAGCAGACGGGACAGTATTCCTTACGAGCAGTACTTC; CDR3aa: CASRRDSIPYEQYF
j_gene: TRBJ2-7; d_gene: TRBD2; v_gene: TRBV6-5; len: 16; abundance: NA; CDR3nt: TGTGCCAGCAGTTACTCCACTAGCGGGACTTCCTACGAGCAGTACTTC; CDR3aa: CASSYSTSGTSYEQYF
j_gene: TRBJ2-5; d_gene: NA; v_gene: TRBV19; len: 13; abundance: NA; CDR3nt: TGTGCCAGTAGTATTGAACAAGCGAAGGCCCAGTACTTC; CDR3aa: CASSIEQAKAQYF
j_gene: TRBJ1-3; d_gene: NA; v_gene: TRBV5-1; len: 15; abundance: NA; CDR3nt: TGCGCCAGCAGCTCGCAGGGATTTGCTGGAAACACCATATATTTT; CDR3aa: CASSSQGFAGNTIYF
j_gene: TRBJ1-5; d_gene: TRBD1; v_gene: TRBV9; len: 15; abundance: few; CDR3nt: TGTGCCAGCAGCGGCGGTGGGACAGCGGATCAGCCCCAGCATTTT; CDR3aa: CASSGGGTADQPQHF
j_gene: TRBJ1-4; d_gene: NA; v_gene: TRBV5-5; len: 14; abundance: once; CDR3nt: TGTGCCAGCAGCGGACGGACAGAACGAGAAAAACTGTTTTTT; CDR3aa: CASSGRTEREKLFF
j_gene: TRBJ1-5; d_gene: NA; v_gene: TRBV7-9; len: 14; abundance: NA; CDR3nt: TGTTCCAGCAGCCCGGACTTTCCAAGGCAGCCCCAGCATTTT; CDR3aa: CSSSPDFPRQPQHF
j_gene: TRBJ1-5; d_gene: TRBD1; v_gene: TRBV4-2; len: 16; abundance: NA; CDR3nt: TGTGCCAGCAGCCAAGCTTCCGACAGGGAAGGCCAGCCCCAGCATTTT; CDR3aa: CASSQASDREGQPQHF
j_gene: TRBJ1-4; d_gene: NA; v_gene: TRBV5-1; len: 12; abundance: NA; CDR3nt: TGCGCCAGCAGCTTAAACGGTGAAAAACTGTTTTTT; CDR3aa: CASSLNGEKLFF
j_gene: TRBJ2-5; d_gene: TRBD1; v_gene: TRBV5-6; len: 14; abundance: NA; CDR3nt: TGTGCCAGCAGTAAGACAGGGCCGGGCGAGACCCAGTACTTC; CDR3aa: CASSKTGPGETQYF
j_gene: TRBJ1-5; d_gene: NA; v_gene: TRBV5-8; len: 14; abundance: few; CDR3nt: TGTGCCAGCAGCTTGGGTGGAAGGGGCCAGCCCCAGCATTTT; CDR3aa: CASSLGGRGQPQHF
j_gene: TRBJ2-3; d_gene: NA; v_gene: TRBV12-5; len: 13; abundance: few; CDR3nt: TGTGCTAGTACGGCGGGCCGCACAGATACGCAGTATTTT; CDR3aa: CASTAGRTDTQYF
j_gene: TRBJ1-2; d_gene: TRBD1; v_gene: TRBV4-1; len: 13; abundance: few; CDR3nt: TGCGCCAGCAGCCAGGCAGGGGGAAATGGCTACACCTTC; CDR3aa: CASSQAGGNGYTF